This T cell receptor (beta chain) was identified in a study of T cells in Graves' hyperthyroidism and ophthalmopathy. Study results and limitations: Most thyroid clonotypes expanded above 0.001 were also detected in blood.

Those with hyperthyroidism were 18 to 65 years old, newly diagnosed, and ill for under 2 months. The study excluded patients with uncontrolled infection, other autoimmune disease, pregnancy or lactation. Clinical symptoms, serum thyroxine and TRAb, thyroid ultrasound and orbital computed tomography were used for the diagnoses. This clonotype turned up a few times. The antigen remains undetermined. From RNA transcripts, TCR beta CDR3 regions were amplified. Initially, a first-round RT-PCR of the TCR CDR3 employed the HTBI primer set. From the multiplex PCR reads, TCRdb called clonotypes with MiXCR, one entry per CDR3 protein. The table has over 650,000 distinct CDR3 sequences, 16% seen once. V dropped 4 bases and J dropped 1; count of bases not matched to a gene: 6. The CDR3 loop spans 18 amino acids.

This chain uses TRBV12-3 or TRBV12-4 with TRBJ2-1; 14 positions match TRBD2. The sample was blood. This clonotype was sampled from a man in his late teens or twenties with Graves' hyperthyroidism. For the CDR3, the DNA is TGTGCCAGCAGTTCCGGGACTAGCGGGAGTATATCCTACAATGAGCAGTTCTTC. The encoded protein is CASSSGTSGSISYNEQFF.